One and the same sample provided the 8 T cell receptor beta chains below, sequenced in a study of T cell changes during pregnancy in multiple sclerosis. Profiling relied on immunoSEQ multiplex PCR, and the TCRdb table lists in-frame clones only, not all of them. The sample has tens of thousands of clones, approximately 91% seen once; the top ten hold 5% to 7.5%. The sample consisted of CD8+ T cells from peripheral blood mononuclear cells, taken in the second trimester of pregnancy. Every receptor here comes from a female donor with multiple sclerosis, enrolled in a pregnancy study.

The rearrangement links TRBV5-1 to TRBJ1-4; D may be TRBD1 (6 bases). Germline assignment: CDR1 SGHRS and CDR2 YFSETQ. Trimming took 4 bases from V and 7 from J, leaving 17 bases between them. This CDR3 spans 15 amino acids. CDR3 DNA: TGCGCCAGCAGCCGAACACAGGGAGGGGGTGAAAAACTGTTTTTT. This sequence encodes CASSRTQGGGEKLFF.

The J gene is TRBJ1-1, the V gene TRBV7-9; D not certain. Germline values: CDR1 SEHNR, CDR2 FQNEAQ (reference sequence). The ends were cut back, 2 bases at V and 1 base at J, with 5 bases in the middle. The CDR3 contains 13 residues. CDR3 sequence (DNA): TGTGCCAGCAGCTTACCGGGGAACACTGAAGCTTTCTTT. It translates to CASSLPGNTEAFF. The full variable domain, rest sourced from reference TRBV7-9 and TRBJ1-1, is DTGVSQNPRHKITKRGQNVTFRCDPISEHNRLYWYRQTLGQGPEFLTYFQNEAQLEKSRLLSDRFSAERPKGSFSTLEIQRTEQGDSAMYLCASSLPGNTEAFFGQGTRLTVV.

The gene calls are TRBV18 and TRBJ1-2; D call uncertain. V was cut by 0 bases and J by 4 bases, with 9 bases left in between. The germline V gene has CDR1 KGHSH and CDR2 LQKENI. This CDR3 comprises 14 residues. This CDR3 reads CASSPPGQSYGYTF. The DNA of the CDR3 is TGTGCCAGCTCACCACCGGGCCAGTCCTATGGCTACACCTTC.

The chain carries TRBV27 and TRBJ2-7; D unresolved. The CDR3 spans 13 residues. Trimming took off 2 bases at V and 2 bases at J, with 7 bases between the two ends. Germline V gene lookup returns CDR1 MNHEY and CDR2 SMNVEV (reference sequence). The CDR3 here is CASSLNFPYEQYF. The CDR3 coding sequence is TGTGCCAGCAGTTTAAACTTCCCCTACGAGCAGTACTTC.

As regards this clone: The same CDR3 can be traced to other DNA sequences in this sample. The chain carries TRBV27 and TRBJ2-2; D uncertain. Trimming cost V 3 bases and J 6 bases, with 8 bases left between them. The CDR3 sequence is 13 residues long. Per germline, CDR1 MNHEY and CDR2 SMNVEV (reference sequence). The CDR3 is CASSFGASGELFF. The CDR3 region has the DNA TGTGCCAGCAGTTTCGGAGCGTCCGGGGAGCTGTTTTTT.

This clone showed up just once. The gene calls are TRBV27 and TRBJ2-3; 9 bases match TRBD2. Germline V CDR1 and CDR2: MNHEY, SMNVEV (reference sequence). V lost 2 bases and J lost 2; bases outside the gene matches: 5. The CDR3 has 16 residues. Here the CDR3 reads CASSLSLAGFTDTQYF. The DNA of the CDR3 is TGTGCCAGCAGTTTAAGTCTAGCGGGATTCACAGATACGCAGTATTTT.

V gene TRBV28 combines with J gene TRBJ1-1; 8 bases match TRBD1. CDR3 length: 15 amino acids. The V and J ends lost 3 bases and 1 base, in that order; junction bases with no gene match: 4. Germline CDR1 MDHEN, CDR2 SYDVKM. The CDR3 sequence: CASSLGTGANTEAFF. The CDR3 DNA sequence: TGTGCCAGCAGTTTGGGGACAGGAGCGAACACTGAAGCTTTCTTT.

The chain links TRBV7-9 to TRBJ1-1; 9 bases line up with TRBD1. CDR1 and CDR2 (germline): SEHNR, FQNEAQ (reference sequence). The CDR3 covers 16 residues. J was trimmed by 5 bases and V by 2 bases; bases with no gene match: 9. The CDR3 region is CASSLLGGQGVTEAFF. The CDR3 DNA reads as TGTGCCAGCAGCTTACTGGGGGGACAGGGAGTTACTGAAGCTTTCTTT.